The 4 T cell receptor beta chains below come from one sample, sequenced in a study of blood T cell repertoires in COVID-19. Sequencing was performed with immunoSEQ multiplex PCR; in TCRdb, only in-frame clones are kept and a portion is missing. Among 320,000 or so clones listed, 89% were seen once. Sequencing was performed on PBMCs or T cells enriched from blood (not recorded which). The receptors here all came from a man aged 60 to 75 who had recovered from COVID-19.

This clone was counted only a few times. The genes are TRBV7-9 and TRBJ1-2; D is uncertain. This CDR3 region has 15 residues. Trimming removed 1 base from V and 4 bases from J, with 13 bases in between. CDR1 is SEHNR, CDR2 FQNEAQ, per germline (reference sequence). Here the CDR3 DNA reads TGTGCCAGCAGCTTAGGTGGTCAGGAAAGCTATGGCTACACCTTC. Protein sequence: CASSLGGQESYGYTF.

The CDR3 DNA follows: TGTGCCAGCAGACCCCTTGACAGCAACTATGGCTACACCTTC. The encoded protein is CASRPLDSNYGYTF. The rearrangement uses TRBV14 and TRBJ1-2; D may be TRBD1 (5 bases). There are 14 residues in the CDR3. The ends were cut back, 6 bases at V and 2 bases at J, with 13 bases in the middle. CDR1 is SGHDN and CDR2 is FVKESK in the germline V gene.

This chain uses TRBV12-5 with TRBJ2-1, with TRBD1 matching over 12 bases. J lost 7 bases, V lost 6 bases, and 4 bases had no gene match. Germline-derived CDR1 and CDR2 are LGHNT and FRNRAP. The CDR3 is made up of 14 amino acids. In DNA, the CDR3 is TGTGCTAGTGGCTCGGGACAGGGGGCGAATGAGCAGTTCTTC. This gives the protein CASGSGQGANEQFF.

CDR3 region: CSVRRGTPNTEAFF. DNA of the CDR3: TGCAGCGTCCGGCGTGGGACACCGAACACTGAAGCTTTCTTT. The chain links TRBV29-1 to TRBJ1-1, with D possibly being TRBD1 (6 bases). In germline, CDR1 is SQVTM, CDR2 ANQGSEA. V shed 6 bases and J shed 1 base, with 15 bases lying between them. The CDR3 has 14 residues.